The T cell receptor (beta chain) described here comes from a study of CD8 T cells in Susac syndrome. J gave up 8 bases and V 6 bases, and 11 bases lay outside the gene matches. The CDR3 has 14 residues. The germline V gene encodes CDR1 SQVTM and CDR2 ANQGSEA. Reverse transcription of about 0.45 to 1 ug RNA was performed with random hexamers. A single record per CDR3 protein comes from TCRdb applying MiXCR to the immunoSEQ multiplex PCR reads. Among around 170,000 distinct CDR3 sequences listed, around 92% were seen once. This TCR came from a human donor in good health. The sample consisted of CD4+ T cells from PBMCs. The genes are TRBV29-1 and TRBJ2-1, with 9 bases matching TRBD1. CDR3 DNA: TGCAGCGTCGCCCGACAGGGGGTAGGGGATGAGCAGTTCTTC. Its protein product is CSVARQGVGDEQFF.